The rows below give T cell receptor beta chains drawn from one sample of a study of T-cell memory formation after mild COVID-19. TCRdb independently ran MiXCR on the 5' RACE reads; one entry per CDR3 protein. This sample has a few hundred thousand distinct CDR3 sequences, with 16% found just once. The source material was PBMCs or a T cell subset sorted from them (not recorded which). The receptors come from a man between 18 and 29 years old who had mild COVID-19 (a few samples of this study predate the infection). Cell type and time point are not known. Each CDR3 is given with its conserved first and last residue. The order of the fields is V gene, J gene, clone size, D gene, CDR3 protein, CDR3 DNA. The D gene is left open where the match is weak. The size of a clone is reported for some rows only, either as once, few or many, or as a class for expanded clones.

v_call: TRBV4-2
j_call: TRBJ1-1
clone_size: few
d_call: .
cdr3_aa: CASSQESGGGNTEAFF
cdr3_nt: TGTGCCAGCAGCCAAGAAAGTGGGGGAGGGAACACTGAAGCTTTCTTT

v_call: TRBV4-3
j_call: TRBJ2-1
clone_size: .
d_call: .
cdr3_aa: CASSRQWSYNEQFF
cdr3_nt: TGCGCCAGCAGCAGGCAGTGGTCCTACAATGAGCAGTTCTTC

v_call: TRBV5-1
j_call: TRBJ1-1
clone_size: few
d_call: .
cdr3_aa: CASSLSQGRAEAFF
cdr3_nt: TGCGCCAGCAGCTTGTCGCAGGGTAGGGCTGAAGCTTTCTTT

v_call: TRBV3-1
j_call: TRBJ2-7
clone_size: few
d_call: .
cdr3_aa: CASRSTERASDEQYF
cdr3_nt: TGTGCCAGCCGCTCAACCGAGCGAGCGTCTGACGAGCAGTACTTC

v_call: TRBV5-1
j_call: TRBJ2-5
clone_size: .
d_call: .
cdr3_aa: CASSEDAPRETQYF
cdr3_nt: TGCGCCAGCAGCGAGGACGCTCCCCGGGAGACCCAGTACTTC

v_call: TRBV18
j_call: TRBJ2-3
clone_size: .
d_call: TRBD1
cdr3_aa: CASSPATGGWDTQYF
cdr3_nt: TGTGCCAGCTCACCAGCAACAGGGGGCTGGGATACGCAGTATTTT

v_call: TRBV6-1
j_call: TRBJ2-3
clone_size: few
d_call: TRBD1
cdr3_aa: CASSEGGTGNSGRDTQYF
cdr3_nt: TGTGCCAGCAGTGAAGGAGGGACAGGTAATTCTGGGAGAGATACGCAGTATTTT

v_call: TRBV6-2/TRBV6-3
j_call: TRBJ1-1
clone_size: .
d_call: TRBD1
cdr3_aa: CASSYKGQLTEAFF
cdr3_nt: TGTGCCAGCAGTTATAAGGGACAGCTCACTGAAGCTTTCTTT

v_call: TRBV18
j_call: TRBJ1-4
clone_size: .
d_call: .
cdr3_aa: CDSSPGVGDEKLFF
cdr3_nt: TGTGACAGCTCACCCGGCGTGGGGGATGAAAAACTGTTTTTT

v_call: TRBV9
j_call: TRBJ2-6
clone_size: .
d_call: TRBD1
cdr3_aa: CASSETGQGPSGANVLTF
cdr3_nt: TGTGCCAGCAGCGAGACCGGACAGGGGCCTTCTGGGGCCAACGTCCTGACTTTC

v_call: TRBV7-9
j_call: TRBJ1-1
clone_size: few
d_call: TRBD1
cdr3_aa: CASSLGQGTNTEAFF
cdr3_nt: TGTGCCAGCAGCCTGGGACAGGGAACGAACACTGAAGCTTTCTTT

v_call: TRBV5-1
j_call: TRBJ1-1
clone_size: few
d_call: TRBD1
cdr3_aa: CASSKDRPATEAFF
cdr3_nt: TGCGCCAGCAGCAAGGACAGGCCTGCGACTGAAGCTTTCTTT

v_call: TRBV18
j_call: TRBJ2-3
clone_size: .
d_call: TRBD2
cdr3_aa: CASSLLAGVTDTQYF
cdr3_nt: TGTGCCAGCTCACTCCTAGCGGGGGTCACAGATACGCAGTATTTT

v_call: TRBV20-1
j_call: TRBJ1-3
clone_size: few
d_call: .
cdr3_aa: CSAPNDGNTIYF
cdr3_nt: TGCAGTGCCCCGAACGACGGAAACACCATATATTTT

v_call: TRBV12-5
j_call: TRBJ2-3
clone_size: .
d_call: TRBD2
cdr3_aa: CASGFAGVAGVHDTQYF
cdr3_nt: TGTGCTAGTGGCTTCGCGGGGGTAGCGGGGGTGCACGATACGCAGTATTTT

v_call: TRBV18
j_call: TRBJ1-4
clone_size: few
d_call: .
cdr3_aa: CASSPPLENEKLFF
cdr3_nt: TGTGCCAGCTCACCACCGCTGGAGAATGAAAAACTGTTTTTT

v_call: TRBV12-3/TRBV12-4
j_call: TRBJ1-4
clone_size: few
d_call: .
cdr3_aa: CASSLGSRGEKLFF
cdr3_nt: TGTGCCAGCAGTTTAGGATCAAGAGGCGAAAAACTGTTTTTT

v_call: TRBV7-9
j_call: TRBJ1-2
clone_size: few
d_call: .
cdr3_aa: CASSFIGVVDGYTF
cdr3_nt: TGTGCCAGCAGCTTTATAGGGGTCGTCGATGGCTACACCTTC

v_call: TRBV7-2
j_call: TRBJ2-1
clone_size: few
d_call: .
cdr3_aa: CASLPGVSSYNEQFF
cdr3_nt: TGTGCCAGCCTCCCAGGGGTTAGCTCCTACAATGAGCAGTTCTTC

v_call: TRBV7-2
j_call: TRBJ1-2
clone_size: .
d_call: TRBD1
cdr3_aa: CASSLVGDRGRGYTF
cdr3_nt: TGTGCCAGCAGCTTAGTGGGGGACAGGGGGCGAGGCTACACCTTC

v_call: TRBV4-3
j_call: TRBJ2-7
clone_size: .
d_call: TRBD2
cdr3_aa: CASSQAPSGRAYEQYF
cdr3_nt: TGCGCCAGCAGCCAAGCCCCTAGCGGGAGAGCCTACGAGCAGTACTTC

v_call: TRBV20-1
j_call: TRBJ2-5
clone_size: many
d_call: .
cdr3_aa: CSAGRGARETQYF
cdr3_nt: TGCAGTGCCGGACGGGGGGCGCGGGAGACCCAGTACTTC

v_call: TRBV19
j_call: TRBJ1-2
clone_size: .
d_call: .
cdr3_aa: CASSIIRGSGNYGYTF
cdr3_nt: TGTGCCAGTAGTATAATTCGGGGATCAGGGAACTATGGCTACACCTTC

v_call: TRBV9
j_call: TRBJ1-2
clone_size: .
d_call: .
cdr3_aa: CASSTGVPRGGYTF
cdr3_nt: TGTGCCAGCAGCACCGGGGTCCCCCGCGGAGGCTACACCTTC

v_call: TRBV29-1
j_call: TRBJ1-1
clone_size: .
d_call: .
cdr3_aa: CSVSYMNTEAFF
cdr3_nt: TGCAGCGTGTCATATATGAACACTGAAGCTTTCTTT

v_call: TRBV15
j_call: TRBJ2-3
clone_size: .
d_call: .
cdr3_aa: CATSRDDVTATDTQYF
cdr3_nt: TGTGCCACCAGCAGAGATGATGTGACGGCCACAGATACGCAGTATTTT

v_call: TRBV29-1
j_call: TRBJ2-7
clone_size: .
d_call: TRBD1
cdr3_aa: CSVVGTGRTSYEQYF
cdr3_nt: TGCAGCGTTGTGGGGACAGGGAGAACTTCCTACGAGCAGTACTTC

v_call: TRBV5-6
j_call: TRBJ1-2
clone_size: few
d_call: .
cdr3_aa: CASSLDIRGYTF
cdr3_nt: TGTGCCAGCAGCTTGGATATACGTGGCTACACCTTC

v_call: TRBV11-1
j_call: TRBJ2-3
clone_size: .
d_call: .
cdr3_aa: CASSLGPRPPADTQYF
cdr3_nt: TGTGCCAGCAGCTTAGGTCCTAGGCCTCCGGCAGATACGCAGTATTTT

v_call: TRBV18
j_call: TRBJ1-5
clone_size: many
d_call: .
cdr3_aa: CASSPPNKGDQPQHF
cdr3_nt: TGTGCCAGCTCACCCCCTAACAAGGGGGATCAGCCCCAGCATTTT

v_call: TRBV7-3
j_call: TRBJ2-3
clone_size: .
d_call: .
cdr3_aa: CASSLTPADTQYF
cdr3_nt: TGTGCCAGCAGCTTAACCCCCGCAGATACGCAGTATTTT

v_call: TRBV6-1
j_call: TRBJ1-1
clone_size: .
d_call: TRBD1
cdr3_aa: CASRTGDSMNTEAFF
cdr3_nt: TGTGCCAGCAGGACGGGGGACAGCATGAACACTGAAGCTTTCTTT

v_call: TRBV4-2
j_call: TRBJ2-1
clone_size: few
d_call: TRBD1
cdr3_aa: CASSRGQGPLAWYNEQFF
cdr3_nt: TGTGCCAGCAGCCGGGGACAGGGGCCCTTGGCTTGGTACAATGAGCAGTTCTTC

v_call: TRBV7-2
j_call: TRBJ1-6
clone_size: .
d_call: .
cdr3_aa: CASSLGQAENSPLHF
cdr3_nt: TGTGCCAGCAGCTTAGGACAGGCCGAAAATTCACCCCTCCACTTT

v_call: TRBV15
j_call: TRBJ2-1
clone_size: .
d_call: .
cdr3_aa: CATSRERGAGNEQFF
cdr3_nt: TGTGCCACCAGCAGAGAAAGGGGGGCGGGCAATGAGCAGTTCTTC

v_call: TRBV5-1
j_call: TRBJ2-5
clone_size: few
d_call: TRBD2
cdr3_aa: CASSLAVLAGQETQYF
cdr3_nt: TGCGCCAGCAGCTTGGCCGTACTAGCGGGACAAGAGACCCAGTACTTC

v_call: TRBV5-1
j_call: TRBJ2-7
clone_size: .
d_call: .
cdr3_aa: CASSPRGGRLGEQYF
cdr3_nt: TGCGCCAGCAGTCCTCGTGGGGGAAGATTGGGGGAGCAGTACTTC

v_call: TRBV6-1
j_call: TRBJ2-7
clone_size: .
d_call: .
cdr3_aa: CASSEFGGESYEQYF
cdr3_nt: TGTGCCAGCAGTGAATTTGGGGGCGAGTCGTACGAGCAGTACTTC

v_call: TRBV4-2
j_call: TRBJ1-3
clone_size: .
d_call: .
cdr3_aa: CASSQEGFSGNTIYF
cdr3_nt: TGTGCCAGCAGCCAAGAAGGGTTCTCTGGAAACACCATATATTTT

v_call: TRBV7-2
j_call: TRBJ2-3
clone_size: few
d_call: TRBD2
cdr3_aa: CASSSTSGGASDTQYF
cdr3_nt: TGTGCCAGCAGCTCTACTAGCGGGGGGGCCTCAGATACGCAGTATTTT

v_call: TRBV19
j_call: TRBJ2-1
clone_size: few
d_call: .
cdr3_aa: CASSIVGTGDEQFF
cdr3_nt: TGTGCCAGTAGTATAGTGGGAACCGGGGATGAGCAGTTCTTC

v_call: TRBV5-6
j_call: TRBJ1-1
clone_size: hyperexpanded
d_call: .
cdr3_aa: CASSLEGYGTPAEAFF
cdr3_nt: TGTGCCAGCAGCTTGGAAGGGTACGGGACGCCGGCTGAAGCTTTCTTT